A selection of T cell receptor beta chains follows, all from one sample in a study of T cell responses to AZD1222 COVID-19 vaccine. The method was immunoSEQ multiplex PCR; TCRdb's version includes in-frame clones alone and lacks a portion of them. The sample has 75,000 to 90,000 clones, more than 75% seen once. The source material was peripheral blood, sampled on day 0 of AZD1222 vaccination. All receptors derive from an adult in good health. Both conserved end residues are part of each CDR3. Size tells how often a clone was seen (once, few, many) or the class of an expanded clone, and some rows leave it out.

cdr3_length	v_call	clone_size	cdr3_aa
15	TRBV11-2	few	CASSKTQGRGQPQHF
19	TRBV4-2	-	CASSQGRVFGDRGGETQYF
13	TRBV6-2/TRBV6-3	-	CASSFSDSYGYTF
14	TRBV6-5	-	CASSWTYSNQPQHF
14	TRBV6-2/TRBV6-3	-	CASSYHPGSYEQYF
14	TRBV21-1	-	CASSIGQGDYEQYF
16	TRBV27	-	CASSPGQGLANYGYTF
16	TRBV27	-	CASSLSWDFHNSPLHF
16	TRBV7-2	-	CASSPRPSRMNTEAFF
17	TRBV7-8	-	CASSLAQGANSNQPQHF
13	TRBV11-3	-	CASSGGYNTEAFF
12	TRBV6-5	-	CASSTWAYGYTF
14	TRBV4-1	-	CASSQDRQGHGYTF
16	TRBV9	once	CASSVDPSSPRDTQYF
13	TRBV19	-	CASSRASNQPQHF
15	TRBV5-1	-	CASSGTGHSGNTIYF
13	TRBV7-2	-	CASSLAGLYEQYF
13	TRBV6-5	-	CASSYSAGQPQHF
15	TRBV19	-	CASNTGTGGTGKLFF
14	TRBV4-3	-	CASSQGEGAWGYTF
15	TRBV15	-	CATSPRRGGSTEAFF
14	TRBV7-2	-	CASSPQQGAFEAFF
10	TRBV7-9	-	CASSLAEQFF
14	TRBV5-1	once	CASAITADNEKLFF
16	TRBV4-3	-	CASSQEGSYPLPIQYF
17	TRBV5-1	-	CASSLTGGIYSNQPQHF
11	TRBV29-1	once	CSGQGAGGYTF
13	TRBV4-1	-	CASSQARNYGYTF
11	TRBV6-5	-	CASSNGGELFF
11	TRBV7-8	-	CASSRDIGQFF
14	TRBV7-2	-	CASKTMAAGTEAFF
16	TRBV15	-	CATSRAPGRTNTEAFF
13	TRBV7-9	-	CASAVQGNSPLHF
15	TRBV12-1	once	CASTREQGADYGYTF
15	TRBV4-1	-	CASSPFGLIYNEQFF
15	TRBV28	-	CASSRGTSGGTEAFF
16	TRBV3-1/TRBV3-2	once	CASSPVVKAAYNEQFF
13	TRBV12-3/TRBV12-4	-	CASTGGTTYEQYF
17	TRBV9	-	CASSVATSGYQSGEQFF
15	TRBV5-1	-	CASSLAEGANTEAFF
14	TRBV21-1	-	CASRLGHTNYGYTF
15	TRBV7-2	few	CASSLGYRGPGEAFF
14	TRBV30	-	CAWTSGVGDSPLHF
15	TRBV4-3	-	CASSPLGQQYNEQFF
14	TRBV30	-	CAWRQGLWDYGYTF
15	TRBV28	-	CASSPRGQLNYGYTF
16	TRBV9	-	CASSVGGGDSTDTQYF
14	TRBV18	-	CASLMSRAGDTQYF
11	TRBV12-3/TRBV12-4	-	CASTLHTEAFF
13	TRBV7-2	-	CASSLSREDGYTF